A single sample is the source of the 30 T cell receptor beta chains below, sequenced in a study of blood T cell repertoires in COVID-19. Data came from immunoSEQ multiplex PCR; TCRdb stores just in-frame clones and leaves some out. The repertoire holds 150,000 to 200,000 clones, about four fifths seen once, with around 10% in the top ten. Sequencing was performed on PBMCs or T cells enriched from blood (not recorded which). These receptor sequences come from a man in his forties or fifties who had recovered from COVID-19.

This rearrangement joins TRBV6-5 to TRBJ1-1, with 7 bases aligning to TRBD1. Germline CDR1 MNHEY, CDR2 SVGAGI. V lost 8 bases, J lost 3 bases, and 12 bases stayed unmatched. The CDR3 totals 15 residues. This chain's CDR3 is CASGEKGAGYTEAFF. CDR3 sequence (DNA): TGTGCCAGCGGCGAAAAGGGGGCTGGGTACACTGAAGCTTTCTTT.

The DNA for the CDR3 is TGTGCCAGCAGCTCAGGACAGGGTTTTAACACTGAAGCTTTCTTT. As protein: CASSSGQGFNTEAFF. The chain recombines TRBV9 with TRBJ1-1, with TRBD1 matching 8 bases. The CDR3 has 15 residues. Per the germline V gene, CDR1 is SGDLS and CDR2 is YYNGEE. Unmatched junction bases numbered 7, after V lost 4 bases and J lost 2 bases.

The rearrangement links TRBV5-5 to TRBJ2-7, with D possibly TRBD1 on 6 matching bases. V was clipped by 0 bases and J by 4 bases, with 14 bases between them. Germline lookup yields CDR1 SGHKS and CDR2 YYEKEE (reference sequence). The CDR3 loop spans 15 amino acids. Written as DNA, the CDR3 is TGTGCCAGCAGCTTGGGTCCGCAGGGGAAATACGAGCAGTACTTC. Translated: CASSLGPQGKYEQYF. Together with reference TRBV5-5 and TRBJ2-7, the CDR3 gives the full variable domain: DAGVTQSPTHLIKTRGQQVTLRCSPISGHKSVSWYQQVLGQGPQFIFQYYEKEERGRGNFPDRFSARQFPNYSSELNVNALLLGDSALYLCASSLGPQGKYEQYFGPGTRLTVT.

The chain has TRBV5-1 and TRBJ1-1; the D gene is possibly TRBD1 (6 bases). This CDR3 region has 16 residues. Germline V gene lookup returns CDR1 SGHRS and CDR2 YFSETQ. V was cut by 2 bases and J by 1 base, with 15 bases left in between. The CDR3 DNA reads TGCGCCAGCAGCTTCACTTCAGGGGCTCCGAACACTGAAGCTTTCTTT. It specifies CASSFTSGAPNTEAFF.

There are many counts of this clone. The genes are TRBV5-6 and TRBJ2-5, with 13 bases identical to TRBD2. The CDR3 runs to 16 residues. Germline loops: CDR1 SGHDT, CDR2 YYEEEE. Unmatched junction bases numbered 3, after V lost 2 bases and J lost 2 bases. The CDR3 reads CASSLKTSGRQETQYF. The DNA for the CDR3 is TGTGCCAGCAGCTTAAAGACTAGCGGGAGGCAAGAGACCCAGTACTTC.

This chain links TRBV7-2 with TRBJ2-7; D remains ambiguous. V shed 0 bases and J shed 5 bases, with 5 bases lying between them. Germline V lookup: CDR1 SGHTA, CDR2 FQGNSA. The CDR3 consists of 12 residues. This CDR3 reads CASSLASNEQYF. The CDR3 DNA sequence: TGTGCCAGCAGCTTAGCGTCAAACGAGCAGTACTTC.

The V call is TRBV24-1, the J call TRBJ2-7, with D perhaps TRBD2 (5 bases). Trimming shortened V by 5 bases and J by 7 bases, and 14 bases separated the two germline ends. The CDR3 contains 13 residues. Germline V gene sequence: CDR1 KGHDR, CDR2 SFDVKD. The CDR3 DNA reads as TGTGCCACCAGTGGCCGTTATCGGGGAGAGCAGTACTTC. It encodes CATSGRYRGEQYF.

V gene TRBV10-3 combines with J gene TRBJ2-7, with D maybe TRBD1 (6 bases). CDR3 length: 13 residues. The germline CDR1 and CDR2 sequences are ENHRY and SYGVKD. V dropped 7 bases and J dropped 2 bases, with 12 bases sitting between them. The CDR3 reads CAIKSAGAYEQYF. CDR3 bases: TGTGCCATCAAGTCGGCAGGGGCCTACGAGCAGTACTTC.

With regard to this clone: The same CDR3 can be traced to other DNA sequences in this sample. The chain couples TRBV5-1 to TRBJ2-7, with D unclear. Germline CDR1 is SGHRS and CDR2 is YFSETQ. CDR3 length equals 12 residues. Trimming left V 2 bases short and J 4 bases short, with 7 bases between. The CDR3, as DNA: TGCGCCAGCAGCTTAGGAGCTTACGAGCAGTACTTC. Encoded protein: CASSLGAYEQYF.

The V and J genes are TRBV5-5 and TRBJ1-1; possible D gene TRBD1, 5 bases. This CDR3 comprises 13 residues. Germline lookup yields CDR1 SGHKS and CDR2 YYEKEE (reference sequence). V gave up 4 bases and J gave up 4 bases, with 11 bases separating them. In nucleotides, the CDR3 is TGTGCCAGCAGCCCCGGAGGGGCCACTGAAGCTTTCTTT. It yields the protein CASSPGGATEAFF.

The J gene is TRBJ1-6, the V gene TRBV7-6; D may be TRBD1 (5 bases). Trimming removed 6 bases from V and 3 bases from J, with 9 bases in between. There are 14 residues in the CDR3. Germline lookup yields CDR1 SGHVS and CDR2 FNYEAQ. This CDR3 is CASSGGGYNSPLHF. In DNA, the CDR3 is TGTGCCAGCAGTGGGGGGGGCTATAATTCACCCCTCCACTTT.

The J gene is TRBJ2-3, the V gene TRBV9, with D possibly TRBD1 on 5 matching bases. Per the germline V gene, CDR1 is SGDLS and CDR2 is YYNGEE. V was pared by 4 bases and J by 0 bases, with 18 bases between. This CDR3 comprises 17 residues. CDR3 residues: CASSSRIDSLSTDTQYF. The CDR3 bases are TGTGCCAGCAGCTCCAGGATAGACAGCCTTAGCACAGATACGCAGTATTTT.

The rearrangement links TRBV27 to TRBJ1-6; 7 bases agree with TRBD1. This CDR3 spans 17 amino acids. Trimming removed 7 bases from V and 8 bases from J; junction bases left unmatched: 17. Per the germline V gene, CDR1 is MNHEY and CDR2 is SMNVEV (reference sequence). The CDR3: CASNLTPTGSRHSPLHF. DNA for the CDR3: TGTGCCAGCAACCTAACACCGACAGGGTCAAGGCATTCACCCCTCCACTTT.

V gene TRBV14 combines with J gene TRBJ1-4; 10 bases align to TRBD1. The J segment lost 6 bases and the V segment lost 4 bases, leaving 5 bases of the junction unmatched. This CDR3 comprises 15 residues. In germline, CDR1 is SGHDN, CDR2 FVKESK. This CDR3 reads CASSLGQGVYEKLFF. The CDR3 region has the DNA TGTGCCAGCAGCCTTGGACAGGGGGTCTATGAAAAACTGTTTTTT.

The chain couples TRBV28 to TRBJ1-2; no reliable D call. V was trimmed by 5 bases and J by 8 bases, leaving 15 bases between them. Germline V lookup: CDR1 MDHEN, CDR2 SYDVKM. The CDR3 totals 13 residues. As DNA, the CDR3 is TGTGCCAGCAGTCGCTATCTATCTATCGGCTACACCTTC. As protein: CASSRYLSIGYTF.

This chain uses TRBV27 with TRBJ2-7, with 12 bases matching TRBD2. With V trimmed by 4 bases and J by 0 bases, 16 bases remained unmatched. CDR1 is MNHEY and CDR2 is SMNVEV in the germline V gene (reference sequence). The CDR3 length is 20 residues. In DNA, the CDR3 is TGTGCCAGCAGTTCCTCACTAGCGGGGGGCTCTACCTTCCCCTCCTACGAGCAGTACTTC. Protein: CASSSSLAGGSTFPSYEQYF.

This chain joins TRBV18 and TRBJ2-2, with TRBD1 as a possible D gene (6 bases). Trimming removed 4 bases at V and 6 bases at J, with 15 bases between. The CDR3 sequence is 15 residues long. Germline V lookup: CDR1 KGHSH, CDR2 LQKENI. The CDR3 is CASSQERQVAGELFF. The CDR3, as DNA: TGTGCCAGCTCACAAGAGAGACAGGTTGCCGGGGAGCTGTTTTTT.

The chain uses TRBV5-5 and TRBJ1-5; 7 bases are a match to TRBD1. Losses at the gene ends were 4 bases for V and 4 bases for J; bases not matched to a gene: 8. Germline V lookup: CDR1 SGHKS, CDR2 YYEKEE (reference sequence). The CDR3 has 15 amino acids. The CDR3 is CASSERGQRNQPQHF. The DNA of the CDR3 is TGTGCCAGCAGCGAAAGGGGACAGCGAAATCAGCCCCAGCATTTT.

The V and J genes are TRBV5-5 and TRBJ1-2, with a tentative D call TRBD1 (5 bases). The V gene lost 2 bases and the J gene lost 8 bases, with 16 bases spanning the gap. In germline, CDR1 is SGHKS, CDR2 YYEKEE (reference sequence). This CDR3 is built from 14 residues. CDR3 sequence (DNA): TGTGCCAGCAGCTTCGGCGGGGACCGAGACGGCTACACCTTC. Residues: CASSFGGDRDGYTF.

The chain is built from TRBV5-1 and TRBJ2-1; TRBD2 matches at 10 bases. J gave up 9 bases and V 4 bases, and 13 bases lay outside the gene matches. The CDR3 covers 16 residues. Per germline, CDR1 SGHRS and CDR2 YFSETQ. The CDR3: CASSDTIAGGLPEQFF. The DNA for the CDR3 is TGCGCCAGCAGCGACACCATAGCGGGAGGTCTTCCTGAGCAGTTCTTC.

In this sample, this clone turned up once. The CDR3 loop reads CASSSVNRVSSYGYTF. CDR3 in DNA: TGTGCCAGCAGCTCAGTAAACAGGGTGTCTAGCTATGGCTACACCTTC. The chain joins TRBV7-9 to TRBJ1-2, with a weak D call TRBD1 (6 bases). Germline-derived CDR1 and CDR2 are SEHNR and FQNEAQ (reference sequence). V shed 4 bases and J shed 4 bases, with 19 bases lying between them. CDR3 length equals 16 residues.

This clone was recorded once. The chain links TRBV15 to TRBJ2-7; 7 bases map to TRBD2. Germline values: CDR1 LNHNV, CDR2 YYDKDF (reference sequence). There are 13 residues in the CDR3. After removal of 8 bases from V and 2 bases from J, the junction contained 6 bases not matched to a gene. For the CDR3, the DNA is TGTGCCACCGGGGGGGATCGAACCTACGAGCAGTACTTC. It translates to CATGGDRTYEQYF.

The chain has TRBV28 and TRBJ2-7; 9 bases are shared with TRBD2. The V segment lost 1 base and the J segment 1 base; nucleotides outside the gene matches: 8. The CDR3 is 17 residues long. Per germline, CDR1 MDHEN and CDR2 SYDVKM. The CDR3: CASSLYSSGIVSYEQYF. The CDR3 DNA sequence: TGTGCCAGCAGTTTATACTCTAGCGGGATTGTTTCCTACGAGCAGTACTTC. Full variable domain (remainder filled in from reference TRBV28 and TRBJ2-7): DVKVTQSSRYLVKRTGEKVFLECVQDMDHENMFWYRQDPGLGLRLIYFSYDVKMKEKGDIPEGYSVSREKKERFSLILESASTNQTSMYLCASSLYSSGIVSYEQYFGPGTRLTVT.

This clone showed up just a few times. The gene calls are TRBV6-1 and TRBJ2-7; D might be TRBD1 (7 bases). V was cut by 0 bases and J by 3 bases, with 21 bases left in between. The V gene's germline CDR1 is MNHNS and CDR2 SASEGT. This CDR3 is built from 18 residues. CDR3 bases: TGTGCCAGCAGTGAAGCGTTTTGGAACCAGGGGGGACTCTACGAGCAGTACTTC. The encoded protein is CASSEAFWNQGGLYEQYF.

This chain connects TRBV7-3 to TRBJ1-1, with no clear D. Trimming cost V 4 bases and J 1 base, with 7 bases left between them. This CDR3 contains 13 residues. Per the germline V gene, CDR1 is SGHTA and CDR2 is FQGTGA. The CDR3 sequence: CASSWGENTEAFF. CDR3 in DNA: TGTGCCAGCAGCTGGGGAGAGAACACTGAAGCTTTCTTT.

V is TRBV10-3 and J is TRBJ2-5, with TRBD1 matching 10 bases. The CDR3 covers 14 residues. Trimming removed 6 bases from V and 3 bases from J; junction bases left unmatched: 4. CDR1 and CDR2 from the germline V gene are ENHRY and SYGVKD. CDR3 nucleotide sequence: TGTGCCATCAGCACCGGGACAGGGGAAGAGACCCAGTACTTC. Amino acid sequence: CAISTGTGEETQYF.

This chain joins TRBV3-1 (or the pseudogene TRBV3-2) and TRBJ1-5, with TRBD1 as a possible D gene (6 bases). Trimming cost V 0 bases and J 6 bases, with 15 bases left between them. This CDR3 is 16 amino acids long. The germline V gene has CDR1 LGHDT and CDR2 YNNKEL (reference sequence). The CDR3 DNA is TGTGCCAGCAGCCAAGATGGACGGGGGGCCAGTCAGCCCCAGCATTTT. It is translated as CASSQDGRGASQPQHF.

J is TRBJ1-5 and V is TRBV28, with unresolved D. Trimming stripped 9 bases from V and 7 bases from J, with 19 bases between. Germline CDR1 MDHEN, CDR2 SYDVKM. The CDR3 is 14 residues long. CDR3 sequence (DNA): TGTGCCAGTCAGAAGGACTTAAGTGAGCAGCCCCAGCATTTT. Translating it yields CASQKDLSEQPQHF.

The V and J genes are TRBV24-1 and TRBJ2-1; TRBD1 agrees at 11 bases. CDR1 is KGHDR and CDR2 is SFDVKD in the germline V gene. Unmatched junction bases numbered 11, after V lost 3 bases and J lost 8 bases. This CDR3 comprises 17 residues. The CDR3 coding sequence is TGTGCCACCAGTGATCACTCCGGGACAGGGGGTACCGATGAGCAGTTCTTC. Its protein product is CATSDHSGTGGTDEQFF.

The chain joins TRBV7-9 to TRBJ2-2, with no clear D. V dropped 4 bases and J dropped 2 bases, with 2 bases sitting between them. The CDR3 covers 12 residues. Per the germline V gene, CDR1 is SEHNR and CDR2 is FQNEAQ (reference sequence). CDR3 protein: CASSSNTGELFF. In DNA, the CDR3 is TGTGCCAGCAGCTCTAACACCGGGGAGCTGTTTTTT.